Listed below are T cell receptor beta chains from one sample, sequenced in a study of T cells in pancreatic ductal adenocarcinoma. Libraries were prepared by immunoSEQ multiplex PCR; TCRdb keeps only in-frame clonotypes and omits some of them. The sample lists about 98,000 clones, nearly 95% occurring once. Sequencing was done on a sample of PBMCs. These receptors came from a human donor with pancreatic ductal adenocarcinoma. CDR3s include the opening cysteine and the closing phenylalanine or tryptophan. D genes are given only for firm matches. Clone size is not always given. Where it is, it says once, few, many or a class for expanded clones.

D: NA; J: TRBJ2-2; V: TRBV5-4; size: NA; CDR3: CASSLGGGELFF; DNA: TGTGCCAGCAGCTTGGGAGGTGGGGAGCTGTTTTTT
D: NA; J: TRBJ2-7; V: TRBV23-1; size: once; CDR3: CASSQFPKWHEQYF; DNA: TGCGCCAGCAGTCAATTCCCCAAGTGGCACGAGCAGTACTTC
D: NA; J: TRBJ2-5; V: TRBV6-5; size: NA; CDR3: CASRRRETQYF; DNA: TGTGCCAGCAGGCGCCGAGAGACCCAGTACTTC
D: NA; J: TRBJ1-2; V: TRBV10-3; size: NA; CDR3: CATAAGGTNYGYTF; DNA: TGTGCCACCGCTGCGGGGGGGACCAACTATGGCTACACCTTC
D: NA; J: TRBJ2-2; V: TRBV28; size: NA; CDR3: CASSSYSNTGELFF; DNA: TGTGCCAGCAGTTCGTATTCGAACACCGGGGAGCTGTTTTTT
D: NA; J: TRBJ2-7; V: TRBV5-1; size: NA; CDR3: CASSTGIEEQYF; DNA: TGCGCCAGCAGTACAGGAATTGAAGAGCAGTACTTC
D: NA; J: TRBJ2-1; V: TRBV5-1; size: NA; CDR3: CASSLVFGEQFF; DNA: TGCGCCAGCAGCTTGGTGTTCGGTGAGCAGTTCTTC
D: NA; J: TRBJ2-2; V: TRBV5-1; size: NA; CDR3: CASSLSTRGGTGELFF; DNA: TGCGCCAGCAGCTTGTCAACTAGAGGCGGCACCGGGGAGCTGTTTTTT
D: TRBD2; J: TRBJ2-5; V: TRBV7-2; size: NA; CDR3: CASSPASSGSGETQYF; DNA: TGTGCCAGCAGCCCAGCCTCTAGCGGGAGTGGAGAGACCCAGTACTTC
D: TRBD1; J: TRBJ1-4; V: TRBV28; size: NA; CDR3: CASSPTGMGNEKLFF; DNA: TGTGCCAGCAGTCCGACAGGGATGGGTAATGAAAAACTGTTTTTT
D: TRBD1; J: TRBJ2-7; V: TRBV30; size: NA; CDR3: CAWGKDREMYEQYF; DNA: TGTGCCTGGGGGAAAGACAGGGAAATGTACGAGCAGTACTTC
D: NA; J: TRBJ2-7; V: TRBV11-2; size: NA; CDR3: CASSPTGGGYEQYF; DNA: TGTGCCAGCAGCCCAACAGGGGGAGGGTACGAGCAGTACTTC
D: TRBD1; J: TRBJ2-5; V: TRBV6-5; size: NA; CDR3: CASSRTGSLQETQYF; DNA: TGTGCCAGCAGCAGGACAGGGAGCCTCCAAGAGACCCAGTACTTC
D: TRBD2; J: TRBJ2-1; V: TRBV30; size: NA; CDR3: CAWNGEGQQFF; DNA: TGTGCCTGGAACGGGGAGGGGCAGCAGTTCTTC
D: TRBD1; J: TRBJ1-1; V: TRBV6-6; size: few; CDR3: CASSYRGRETEAFF; DNA: TGTGCCAGCAGTTACAGGGGGCGCGAAACTGAAGCTTTCTTT
D: TRBD1; J: TRBJ1-5; V: TRBV7-9; size: NA; CDR3: CASSLTGAHSNQPQHF; DNA: TGTGCCAGCAGCTTGACAGGGGCGCATAGCAATCAGCCCCAGCATTTT
D: NA; J: TRBJ2-7; V: TRBV5-1; size: NA; CDR3: CASSPQGPNEQYF; DNA: TGCGCCAGCAGCCCCCAGGGGCCAAACGAGCAGTACTTC
D: TRBD2; J: TRBJ2-7; V: TRBV27; size: NA; CDR3: CASSKLAGVYEQYF; DNA: TGTGCCAGCAGTAAACTAGCGGGAGTATACGAGCAGTACTTC
D: TRBD2; J: TRBJ2-2; V: TRBV5-1; size: NA; CDR3: CASSLGRELGELFF; DNA: TGCGCCAGCAGCTTGGGGCGGGAGCTCGGGGAGCTGTTTTTT
D: TRBD2; J: TRBJ2-7; V: TRBV10-1; size: NA; CDR3: CASSERSREWGYEQYF; DNA: TGCGCCAGCAGTGAACGATCGCGGGAGTGGGGCTACGAGCAGTACTTC
D: TRBD2; J: TRBJ2-3; V: TRBV7-6; size: NA; CDR3: CASSLYAGGRYGGTDTQYF; DNA: TGTGCCAGCAGCTTATATGCGGGCGGGAGGTATGGCGGCACAGATACGCAGTATTTT
D: TRBD1; J: TRBJ1-4; V: TRBV4-1; size: NA; CDR3: CASSQPTGGNPKLFF; DNA: TGCGCCAGCAGCCAACCGACAGGGGGTAATCCAAAACTGTTTTTT
D: TRBD1; J: TRBJ2-7; V: TRBV28; size: NA; CDR3: CASSLFQGAHDEQYF; DNA: TGTGCCAGCAGTTTATTTCAGGGGGCCCACGACGAGCAGTACTTC
D: TRBD2; J: TRBJ2-5; V: TRBV9; size: NA; CDR3: CASSVGATIAGETQYF; DNA: TGTGCCAGCAGCGTAGGGGCCACAATAGCGGGAGAGACCCAGTACTTC
D: NA; J: TRBJ1-2; V: TRBV6-5; size: NA; CDR3: CASSYGSWGLDGYTF; DNA: TGTGCCAGCAGTTACGGATCGTGGGGGCTGGACGGCTACACCTTC
D: NA; J: TRBJ2-5; V: TRBV9; size: NA; CDR3: CASSVQRVGTQYF; DNA: TGTGCCAGCAGCGTTCAGCGCGTGGGGACCCAGTACTTC
D: NA; J: TRBJ2-5; V: TRBV30; size: NA; CDR3: CAWKISGVQETQYF; DNA: TGTGCCTGGAAAATTAGCGGAGTTCAAGAGACCCAGTACTTC
D: TRBD1; J: TRBJ1-1; V: TRBV15; size: NA; CDR3: CATSGQGYTEAFF; DNA: TGTGCCACCAGCGGACAGGGATACACTGAAGCTTTCTTT
D: TRBD1; J: TRBJ1-3; V: TRBV28; size: NA; CDR3: CASSSPGQALGNTIYF; DNA: TGTGCCAGCAGTTCACCGGGACAGGCCCTAGGAAACACCATATATTTT
D: NA; J: TRBJ1-5; V: TRBV30; size: NA; CDR3: CAWGEGEPQHF; DNA: TGTGCCTGGGGGGAGGGGGAGCCCCAGCATTTT
D: TRBD2; J: TRBJ2-1; V: TRBV29-1; size: NA; CDR3: CSAHPDPAGKFF; DNA: TGCAGCGCCCACCCGGATCCAGCGGGAAAGTTCTTC
D: NA; J: TRBJ2-1; V: TRBV29-1; size: NA; CDR3: CSVPVGYNEQFF; DNA: TGCAGCGTCCCGGTCGGGTACAATGAGCAGTTCTTC
D: NA; J: TRBJ2-5; V: TRBV9; size: NA; CDR3: CASSVAYYGRDRSGVTQYF; DNA: TGTGCCAGCAGCGTAGCGTATTATGGGCGGGACAGATCTGGAGTGACCCAGTACTTC
D: TRBD2; J: TRBJ2-3; V: TRBV4-2; size: NA; CDR3: CASSRGGNTDTQYF; DNA: TGTGCCAGCAGCCGGGGGGGGAACACAGATACGCAGTATTTT
D: TRBD1; J: TRBJ2-5; V: TRBV29-1; size: NA; CDR3: CSHRALTGTAETQYF; DNA: TGCAGCCACCGGGCCTTGACAGGGACGGCTGAGACCCAGTACTTC
D: TRBD1; J: TRBJ2-7; V: TRBV29-1; size: NA; CDR3: CSVKSGTGSYEQYF; DNA: TGCAGCGTTAAATCCGGGACAGGCTCCTACGAGCAGTACTTC
D: NA; J: TRBJ1-3; V: TRBV6-5; size: NA; CDR3: CASRPPSTSTIYF; DNA: TGTGCCAGCAGGCCCCCCAGCACTAGCACCATATATTTT
D: NA; J: TRBJ1-2; V: TRBV28; size: NA; CDR3: CASSLFGGRGYTF; DNA: TGTGCCAGCAGCCTTTTCGGGGGGCGTGGCTACACCTTC
D: NA; J: TRBJ2-3; V: TRBV7-9; size: NA; CDR3: CASSPLPTGTQYF; DNA: TGTGCCAGCAGCCCCCTCCCAACCGGTACGCAGTATTTT
D: TRBD2; J: TRBJ2-1; V: TRBV7-3; size: NA; CDR3: CASSPYGTSGNNEQFF; DNA: TGTGCCAGCAGCCCGTACGGGACTAGCGGGAACAATGAGCAGTTCTTC
D: TRBD1; J: TRBJ1-2; V: TRBV10-3; size: NA; CDR3: CAISRTGDGGGYTF; DNA: TGTGCCATCAGTAGGACAGGGGACGGGGGTGGCTACACCTTC
D: NA; J: TRBJ2-3; V: TRBV19; size: NA; CDR3: CASSLDPGNTQYF; DNA: TGTGCCAGTAGTCTCGACCCAGGGAATACGCAGTATTTT
D: NA; J: TRBJ2-3; V: TRBV5-1; size: NA; CDR3: CASSLAISTDTQYF; DNA: TGCGCCAGCAGCTTGGCTATATCGACAGATACGCAGTATTTT
D: NA; J: TRBJ1-5; V: TRBV19; size: once; CDR3: CASRLQGGNQPQHF; DNA: TGTGCCAGTAGGCTACAGGGAGGCAATCAGCCCCAGCATTTT
D: NA; J: TRBJ2-5; V: TRBV6-1; size: NA; CDR3: CASSLDRRPSTQYF; DNA: TGTGCCAGCAGCCTCGACAGGCGCCCATCGACCCAGTACTTC
D: NA; J: TRBJ2-4; V: TRBV14; size: NA; CDR3: CASSQGSLLAKNIQYF; DNA: TGTGCCAGCAGCCAAGGGTCCTTACTAGCCAAAAACATTCAGTACTTC
D: TRBD2; J: TRBJ2-7; V: TRBV10-3; size: once; CDR3: CAIAGTSGSYEQYF; DNA: TGTGCCATTGCCGGGACTAGCGGGAGCTACGAGCAGTACTTC
D: NA; J: TRBJ2-1; V: TRBV6-5; size: NA; CDR3: CASKETNANEQFF; DNA: TGTGCCAGCAAGGAAACTAACGCTAATGAGCAGTTCTTC
D: NA; J: TRBJ1-1; V: TRBV7-9; size: NA; CDR3: CASSRTPGEAFF; DNA: TGTGCCAGCAGCCGAACCCCGGGGGAAGCTTTCTTT
D: NA; J: TRBJ2-1; V: TRBV7-3; size: NA; CDR3: CASSPSPLVNEQFF; DNA: TGTGCCAGCAGCCCAAGCCCCTTGGTAAATGAGCAGTTCTTC
D: TRBD1; J: TRBJ2-7; V: TRBV28; size: NA; CDR3: CASSERQGGDYEQYF; DNA: TGTGCCAGCAGTGAGCGACAGGGGGGGGATTACGAGCAGTACTTC